Listed below are T cell receptor beta chains from one sample, sequenced in a study of T cell changes during pregnancy in multiple sclerosis. Libraries were prepared by immunoSEQ multiplex PCR; TCRdb keeps only in-frame clonotypes and omits some of them. The sample carries around 36,000 clones, about 92% recorded once. Here the sequenced sample was peripheral blood, taken before pregnancy. All receptors come from a female donor with multiple sclerosis, enrolled in a pregnancy study. CDR3s include the opening cysteine and the closing phenylalanine or tryptophan. Fields, in order: clone size, D gene, V gene, J gene, CDR3 protein, CDR3 DNA. D genes are given only for firm matches. Some rows mark clone size as missing; the rest say once, few, many or name a class of expanded clone.

>NA|NA|TRBV29-1|TRBJ1-2
CSVDQGTNYGYTF
TGCAGCGTTGACCAGGGGACTAACTATGGCTACACCTTC
>NA|NA|TRBV7-2|TRBJ2-6
CASSLAGVMSGANVLTF
TGTGCCAGCAGCTTGGCAGGGGTCATGTCTGGGGCCAACGTCCTGACTTTC
>NA|TRBD2|TRBV7-9|TRBJ2-1
CASSPGLASAYNEQFF
TGTGCCAGCAGCCCTGGACTAGCGAGCGCCTACAATGAGCAGTTCTTC
>NA|NA|TRBV4-1|TRBJ2-7
CASSRLIISAHEQYF
TGCGCCAGCAGCCGCCTAATAATCAGCGCCCACGAGCAGTACTTC
>NA|NA|TRBV28|TRBJ2-7
CASSLRGSYEQYF
TGTGCCAGCAGTTTACGGGGCTCCTACGAGCAGTACTTC
>NA|TRBD1|TRBV7-9|TRBJ2-5
CAPTQTGLETQYF
TGTGCCCCCACCCAGACAGGGTTGGAGACCCAGTACTTC
>once|NA|TRBV13|TRBJ1-3
CASSSESSGNTIYF
TGTGCCAGCAGCTCCGAGAGCTCTGGAAACACCATATATTTT
>NA|TRBD2|TRBV9|TRBJ2-2
CASKAGRTGELFF
TGTGCCAGCAAAGCGGGAAGGACCGGGGAGCTGTTTTTT
>NA|NA|TRBV2|TRBJ1-5
CASSEAPDQPQHF
TGTGCCAGCAGTGAAGCACCAGATCAGCCCCAGCATTTT
>once|NA|TRBV5-1|TRBJ1-6
CASSQDRSENSPLHF
TGCGCCAGCAGCCAAGACAGAAGTGAAAATTCACCCCTCCACTTT
>NA|TRBD1|TRBV19|TRBJ2-7
CASSAGTGTYEQYF
TGTGCCAGTAGCGCCGGGACAGGGACATACGAGCAGTACTTC
>NA|TRBD2|TRBV5-1|TRBJ2-1
CASTSGNSYNEQFF
TGCGCCAGCACTAGCGGGAACTCCTACAATGAGCAGTTCTTC
>NA|TRBD2|TRBV11-2|TRBJ2-7
CASSLAGTSDYEQYF
TGTGCCAGCAGCTTAGCCGGGACTAGCGACTACGAGCAGTACTTC
>NA|NA|TRBV5-1|TRBJ2-7
CASSLTTQGREQYF
TGCGCCAGCAGCCTGACTACACAGGGTAGGGAGCAGTACTTC
>NA|NA|TRBV19|TRBJ1-1
CASSIGVAGNTEAFF
TGTGCCAGTAGTATAGGAGTCGCAGGGAACACTGAAGCTTTCTTT
>NA|TRBD2|TRBV4-1|TRBJ2-3
CASSQENSGLAGDTQYF
TGCGCCAGCAGCCAAGAGAATTCTGGACTAGCGGGAGATACGCAGTATTTT
>NA|TRBD2|TRBV11-3|TRBJ2-2
CASRVLGLGNTGELFF
TGTGCCAGCAGGGTGCTAGGACTAGGTAACACCGGGGAGCTGTTTTTT
>few|TRBD1|TRBV18|TRBJ1-1
CASSVGTGMTSNTEAFF
TGTGCCAGCTCAGTAGGGACAGGGATGACCTCGAACACTGAAGCTTTCTTT
>NA|TRBD2|TRBV7-3|TRBJ2-5
CASSSGLAGGVETQYF
TGTGCCAGCAGCTCGGGACTAGCGGGAGGGGTGGAGACCCAGTACTTC
>NA|NA|TRBV2|TRBJ1-5
CASNKRAQAPNQPQHF
TGTGCCAGCAATAAAAGGGCACAGGCCCCCAATCAGCCCCAGCATTTT
>NA|NA|TRBV6-5|TRBJ2-4
CASRTGANIQYF
TGTGCCAGCAGGACAGGCGCGAACATTCAGTACTTC
>NA|TRBD2|TRBV5-3|TRBJ2-4
CARSFCGRAAENIQYF
TGTGCCAGAAGCTTTTGCGGGAGGGCCGCTGAAAACATTCAGTACTTC
>NA|TRBD2|TRBV19|TRBJ2-3
CASSMPSGSTDTQYF
TGTGCCAGTAGTATGCCTAGCGGGAGCACAGATACGCAGTATTTT
>once|NA|TRBV6-6|TRBJ1-2
CASSDISYGYTF
TGTGCCAGCAGTGACATTTCCTATGGCTACACCTTC
>NA|TRBD2|TRBV11-2|TRBJ2-5
CASSFGTSGSLLETQYF
TGTGCCAGCAGCTTTGGGACTAGCGGGAGTCTTTTAGAGACCCAGTACTTC
>NA|NA|TRBV30|TRBJ1-2
CAWSRGQIAGYTF
TGTGCCTGGAGTAGGGGCCAGATCGCTGGCTACACCTTC
>NA|NA|TRBV9|TRBJ1-6
CASSVARDANSPLHF
TGTGCCAGCAGCGTAGCCAGGGATGCCAATTCACCCCTCCACTTT
>NA|NA|TRBV5-1|TRBJ1-5
CASSIGQNSNQPQHF
TGCGCCAGCTCGATCGGACAGAATAGCAATCAGCCCCAGCATTTT
>NA|NA|TRBV5-5|TRBJ2-5
CASSLPGEETQYF
TGTGCCAGCAGCTTACCGGGAGAAGAGACCCAGTACTTC
>NA|TRBD2|TRBV5-4|TRBJ2-3
CASSPRLAGTDTQYF
TGTGCCAGCAGCCCTCGACTAGCGGGGACAGATACGCAGTATTTT
>NA|TRBD2|TRBV9|TRBJ2-5
CASSVSGLAGSRETQYF
TGTGCCAGCAGCGTATCTGGACTAGCGGGATCTCGGGAGACCCAGTACTTC
>NA|TRBD1|TRBV6-6|TRBJ2-7
CASRSNRDRTYEQYF
TGTGCCAGCAGATCGAACCGGGACAGAACCTACGAGCAGTACTTC
>few|TRBD1|TRBV29-1|TRBJ1-1
CSVRTGMNTEAFF
TGCAGCGTTAGGACAGGCATGAACACTGAAGCTTTCTTT
>NA|NA|TRBV10-2|TRBJ1-5
CASRPGAYSNQPQHF
TGCGCCAGCCGACCAGGGGCCTATAGCAATCAGCCCCAGCATTTT
>NA|NA|TRBV18|TRBJ1-5
CASSQRDQPQHF
TGTGCCAGCTCACAAAGAGATCAGCCCCAGCATTTT
>NA|TRBD1|TRBV28|TRBJ1-1
CASSPGQGSGYTEAFF
TGTGCCAGCAGTCCCGGACAGGGTAGTGGGTACACTGAAGCTTTCTTT
>once|NA|TRBV19|TRBJ1-5
CASTPFTFSNQPQHF
TGTGCCAGTACCCCGTTTACTTTTAGCAATCAGCCCCAGCATTTT
>NA|TRBD2|TRBV6-1|TRBJ2-1
CASSEARSGRARNEQFF
TGTGCCAGCAGTGAAGCACGGAGCGGGAGGGCCCGGAATGAGCAGTTCTTC
>NA|NA|TRBV11-2|TRBJ1-4
CASSLAGRNEKLFF
TGTGCCAGCAGCTTAGCAGGGCGGAATGAAAAACTGTTTTTT
>NA|TRBD2|TRBV11-3|TRBJ2-1
CASSLGGGRAGNEQFF
TGTGCCAGCAGCTTAGGTGGCGGGAGGGCCGGGAATGAGCAGTTCTTC
>NA|TRBD2|TRBV7-9|TRBJ2-4
CASSLPGTSKNIQYF
TGTGCCAGCAGCTTACCCGGGACTAGTAAAAACATTCAGTACTTC
>NA|TRBD2|TRBV2|TRBJ2-1
CASSEVRLAVYNEQFF
TGTGCCAGCAGTGAAGTAAGACTAGCGGTTTACAATGAGCAGTTCTTC
>NA|NA|TRBV10-2|TRBJ1-2
CASTPGNVRGYTF
TGCGCCAGCACCCCGGGGAACGTCCGTGGCTACACCTTC
>NA|TRBD2|TRBV9|TRBJ2-1
CASSLRSPSGRTQNEQFF
TGTGCCAGCAGCCTACGAAGTCCAAGCGGGAGGACTCAGAATGAGCAGTTCTTC
>NA|NA|TRBV2|TRBJ1-4
CASGPRRTNEKLFF
TGTGCCAGCGGCCCGAGGAGAACTAATGAAAAACTGTTTTTT
>NA|NA|TRBV11-1|TRBJ1-1
CASSLGRGLTEAFF
TGTGCCAGCAGCTTAGGAAGGGGCCTCACTGAAGCTTTCTTT
>NA|TRBD1|TRBV10-2|TRBJ2-2
CASSETGGANTGELFF
TGCGCCAGCAGTGAGACAGGGGGCGCGAACACCGGGGAGCTGTTTTTT
>NA|TRBD2|TRBV30|TRBJ2-1
CAWSLPGRVGEQFF
TGTGCCTGGAGTCTACCCGGGAGGGTAGGTGAGCAGTTCTTC
>NA|TRBD1|TRBV5-1|TRBJ1-2
CASTLWTGKDYGYTF
TGCGCCAGCACCCTATGGACAGGGAAGGACTATGGCTACACCTTC
>NA|NA|TRBV6-5|TRBJ1-2
CASSYSTGWGYTF
TGTGCCAGCAGTTACTCGACGGGGTGGGGCTACACCTTC
>NA|TRBD1|TRBV6-5|TRBJ2-7
CASSSTGLGLAEQYF
TGTGCCAGCAGTTCGACAGGGCTTGGGTTGGCCGAGCAGTACTTC
>NA|NA|TRBV19|TRBJ1-2
CASNNSPGRGGYTF
TGTGCCTCCAATAACTCTCCAGGGAGGGGGGGCTACACCTTC
>NA|NA|TRBV4-3|TRBJ1-4
CASSQDPSDSEKLFF
TGCGCCAGCAGCCAAGATCCCTCGGACAGCGAAAAACTGTTTTTT